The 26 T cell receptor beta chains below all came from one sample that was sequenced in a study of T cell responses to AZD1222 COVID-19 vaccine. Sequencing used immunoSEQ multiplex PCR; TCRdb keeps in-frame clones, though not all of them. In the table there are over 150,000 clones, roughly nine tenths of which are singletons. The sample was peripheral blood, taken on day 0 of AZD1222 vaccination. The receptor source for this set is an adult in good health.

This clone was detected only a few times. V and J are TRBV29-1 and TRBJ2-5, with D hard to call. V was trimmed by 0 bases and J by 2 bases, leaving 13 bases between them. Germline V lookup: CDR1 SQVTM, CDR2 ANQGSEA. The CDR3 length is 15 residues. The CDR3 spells CSVEDLVEEQETQYF. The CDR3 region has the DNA TGCAGCGTTGAAGATCTTGTTGAGGAACAAGAGACCCAGTACTTC.

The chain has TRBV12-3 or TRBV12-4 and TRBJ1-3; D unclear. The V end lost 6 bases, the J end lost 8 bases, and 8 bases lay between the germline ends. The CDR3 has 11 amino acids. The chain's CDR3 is CASSRRDTIYF. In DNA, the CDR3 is TGTGCCAGCAGCCGGCGAGACACCATATATTTT.

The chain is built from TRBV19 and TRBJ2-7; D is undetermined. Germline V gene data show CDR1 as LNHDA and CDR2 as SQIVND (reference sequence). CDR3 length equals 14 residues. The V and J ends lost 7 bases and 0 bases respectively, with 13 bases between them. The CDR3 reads CASTADGFSYEQYF. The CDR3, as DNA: TGTGCCAGTACCGCGGACGGATTCTCCTACGAGCAGTACTTC.

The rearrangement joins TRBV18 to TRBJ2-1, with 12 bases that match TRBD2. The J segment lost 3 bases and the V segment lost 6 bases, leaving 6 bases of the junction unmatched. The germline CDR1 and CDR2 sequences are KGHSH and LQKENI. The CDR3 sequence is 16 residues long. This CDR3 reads CASSYQTSGGYNEQFF. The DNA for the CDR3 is TGTGCCAGCTCGTACCAGACTAGCGGGGGCTACAATGAGCAGTTCTTC.

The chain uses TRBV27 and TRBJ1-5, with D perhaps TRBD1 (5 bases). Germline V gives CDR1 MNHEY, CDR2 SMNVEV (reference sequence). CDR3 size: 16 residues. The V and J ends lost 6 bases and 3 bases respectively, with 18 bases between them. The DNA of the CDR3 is TGTGCCAGCAGCCTCGGCCGGGGCCTAACCAATCAGCCCCAGCATTTT. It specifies CASSLGRGLTNQPQHF.

The CDR3 nucleotides are TGTGCCAGCAGCTTGAGCCGGACAGGGGGCAATGGAAACACCATATATTTT. It is translated as CASSLSRTGGNGNTIYF. The rearrangement links TRBV7-2 to TRBJ1-3; TRBD1 aligns across 11 bases. Trimming at V came to 3 bases and at J to 3 bases, leaving 7 bases not matched to a gene. The CDR3 sequence is 17 residues long. Germline CDR1 SGHTA, CDR2 FQGNSA.

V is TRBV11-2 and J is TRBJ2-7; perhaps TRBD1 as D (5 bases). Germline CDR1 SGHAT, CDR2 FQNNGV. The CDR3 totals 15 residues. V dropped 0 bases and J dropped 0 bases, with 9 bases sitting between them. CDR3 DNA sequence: TGTGCCAGCAGCTTAGAACCGACAGACTCCTACGAGCAGTACTTC. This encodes CASSLEPTDSYEQYF.

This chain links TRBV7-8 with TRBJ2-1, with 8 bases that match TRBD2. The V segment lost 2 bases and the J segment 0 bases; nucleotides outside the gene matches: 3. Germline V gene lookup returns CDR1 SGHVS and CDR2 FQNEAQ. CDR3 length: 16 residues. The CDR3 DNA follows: TGTGCCAGCAGCTTACGCCGGGAGGGCTCCTACAATGAGCAGTTCTTC. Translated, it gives CASSLRREGSYNEQFF.

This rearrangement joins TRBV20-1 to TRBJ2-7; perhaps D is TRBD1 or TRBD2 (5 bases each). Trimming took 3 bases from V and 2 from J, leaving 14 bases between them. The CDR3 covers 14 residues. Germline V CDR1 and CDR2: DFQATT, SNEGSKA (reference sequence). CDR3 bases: TGCAGTGCTAGTCGGGACCTAACCGCCTACGAGCAGTACTTC. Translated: CSASRDLTAYEQYF.

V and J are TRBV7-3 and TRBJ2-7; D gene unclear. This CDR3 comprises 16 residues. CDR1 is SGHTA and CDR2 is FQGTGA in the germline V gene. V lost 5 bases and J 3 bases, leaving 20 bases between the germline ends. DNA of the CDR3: TGTGCCAGCAGCCCCAGCCCGACGATCCTAAACTACGAGCAGTACTTC. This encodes CASSPSPTILNYEQYF.

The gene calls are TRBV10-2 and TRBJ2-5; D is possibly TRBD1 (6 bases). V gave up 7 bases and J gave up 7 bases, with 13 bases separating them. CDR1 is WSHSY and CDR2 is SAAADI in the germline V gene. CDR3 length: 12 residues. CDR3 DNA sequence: TGCGCCAGCAACAACCTAGGGGGGACCCAGTACTTC. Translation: CASNNLGGTQYF.

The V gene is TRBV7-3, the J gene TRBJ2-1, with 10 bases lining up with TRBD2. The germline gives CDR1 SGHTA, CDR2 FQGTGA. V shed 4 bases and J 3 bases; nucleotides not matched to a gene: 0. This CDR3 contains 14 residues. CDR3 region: CASSSSGSYNEQFF. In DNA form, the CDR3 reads TGTGCCAGCAGCTCTAGCGGGAGCTACAATGAGCAGTTCTTC.

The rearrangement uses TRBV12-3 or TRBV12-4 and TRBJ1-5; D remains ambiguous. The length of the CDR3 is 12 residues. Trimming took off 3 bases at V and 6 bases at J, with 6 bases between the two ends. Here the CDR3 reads CASSFQAQPQHF. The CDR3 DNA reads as TGTGCCAGCAGTTTTCAGGCTCAGCCCCAGCATTTT.

In DNA, the CDR3 is TGTGCCAGCAGTTATGGCGGGGGTGGCTATGGCTACACCTTC. Translated, it gives CASSYGGGGYGYTF. This chain joins TRBV6-5 and TRBJ1-2, with a weak D call TRBD1 (5 bases). The V end was cut by 3 bases, the J end by 4 bases, with 12 bases between. CDR1 is MNHEY, CDR2 SVGAGI, per germline. The CDR3 is 14 residues long.

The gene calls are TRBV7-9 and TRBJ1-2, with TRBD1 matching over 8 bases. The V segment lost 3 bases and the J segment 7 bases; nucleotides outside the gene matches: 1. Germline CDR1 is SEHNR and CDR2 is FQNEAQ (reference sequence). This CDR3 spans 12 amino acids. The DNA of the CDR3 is TGTGCCAGCAGCTTGACAGGGGCTGGCTACACCTTC. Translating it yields CASSLTGAGYTF.

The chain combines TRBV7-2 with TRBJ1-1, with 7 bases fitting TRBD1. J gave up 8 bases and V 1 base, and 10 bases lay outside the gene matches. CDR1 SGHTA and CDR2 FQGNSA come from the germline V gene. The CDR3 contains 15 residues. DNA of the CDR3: TGTGCCAGCAGCTTAGTGGTAGGGGGCACGGGGGAAGCTTTCTTT. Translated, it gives CASSLVVGGTGEAFF.

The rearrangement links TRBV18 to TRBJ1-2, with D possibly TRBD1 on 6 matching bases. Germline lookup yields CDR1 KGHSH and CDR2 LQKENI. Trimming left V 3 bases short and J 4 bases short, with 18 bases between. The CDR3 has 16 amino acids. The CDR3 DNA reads TGTGCCAGCTCACCCCCCCGGGACACGGCCTTCTATGGCTACACCTTC. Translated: CASSPPRDTAFYGYTF.

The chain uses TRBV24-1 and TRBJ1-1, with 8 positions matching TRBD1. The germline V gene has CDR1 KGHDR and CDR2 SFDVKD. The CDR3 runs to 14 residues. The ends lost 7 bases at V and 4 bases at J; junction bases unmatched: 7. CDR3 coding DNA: TGTGCCACCAGGAGGGACAGGACCTTCACTGAAGCTTTCTTT. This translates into CATRRDRTFTEAFF.

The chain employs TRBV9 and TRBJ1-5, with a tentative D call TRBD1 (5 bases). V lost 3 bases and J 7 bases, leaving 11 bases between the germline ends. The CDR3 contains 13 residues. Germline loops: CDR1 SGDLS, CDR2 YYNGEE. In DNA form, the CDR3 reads TGTGCCAGCAGCGCGGGACGGGACCAGCCCCAGCATTTT. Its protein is CASSAGRDQPQHF. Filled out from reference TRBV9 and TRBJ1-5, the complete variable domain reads DSGVTQTPKHLITATGQRVTLRCSPRSGDLSVYWYQQSLDQGLQFLIQYYNGEERAKGNILERFSAQQFPDLHSELNLSSLELGDSALYFCASSAGRDQPQHFGDGTRLSIL.

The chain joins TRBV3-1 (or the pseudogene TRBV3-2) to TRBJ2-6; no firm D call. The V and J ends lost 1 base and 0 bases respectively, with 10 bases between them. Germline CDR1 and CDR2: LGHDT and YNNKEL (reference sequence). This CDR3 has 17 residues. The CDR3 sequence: CASSQGVPRSGANVLTF. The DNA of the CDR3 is TGTGCCAGCAGCCAAGGGGTTCCACGCTCTGGGGCCAACGTCCTGACTTTC.

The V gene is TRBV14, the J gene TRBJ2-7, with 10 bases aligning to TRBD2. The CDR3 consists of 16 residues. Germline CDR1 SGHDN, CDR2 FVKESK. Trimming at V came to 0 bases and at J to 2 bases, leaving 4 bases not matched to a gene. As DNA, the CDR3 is TGTGCCAGCAGCCAAGATTTACTAGCGGGAACCTACGAGCAGTACTTC. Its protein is CASSQDLLAGTYEQYF.

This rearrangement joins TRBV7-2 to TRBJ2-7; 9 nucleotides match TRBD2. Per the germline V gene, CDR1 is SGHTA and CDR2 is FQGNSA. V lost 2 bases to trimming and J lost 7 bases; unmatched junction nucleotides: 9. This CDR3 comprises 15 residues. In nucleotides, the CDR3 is TGTGCCAGCAGCTTACGAGGCGGGAGGGCAGGGGAGCAGTACTTC. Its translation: CASSLRGGRAGEQYF.

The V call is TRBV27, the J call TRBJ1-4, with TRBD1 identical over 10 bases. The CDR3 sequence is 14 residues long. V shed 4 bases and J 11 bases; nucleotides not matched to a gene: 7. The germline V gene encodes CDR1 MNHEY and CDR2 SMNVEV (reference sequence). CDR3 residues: CASSSRDRGDKLFF. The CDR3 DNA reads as TGTGCCAGCAGTTCTAGGGACAGGGGTGATAAACTGTTTTTT.

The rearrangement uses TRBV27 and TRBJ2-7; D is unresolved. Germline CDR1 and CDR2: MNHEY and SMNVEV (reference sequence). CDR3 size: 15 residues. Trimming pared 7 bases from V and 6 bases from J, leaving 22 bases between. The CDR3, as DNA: TGTGCCAGCATCGCCCGGGCCGCACCTTCGGGCGAGCAGTACTTC. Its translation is CASIARAAPSGEQYF.

CDR3 DNA: TGTGCCAGCAGCTATCCCCGAGGGGATTCACCCCTCCACTTT. It codes for CASSYPRGDSPLHF. V usage is TRBV5-5 and J usage is TRBJ1-6, with D tentatively TRBD1 (5 bases). CDR3 size: 14 residues. Trimming took 3 bases from V and 8 from J, leaving 12 bases between them. Per the germline V gene, CDR1 is SGHKS and CDR2 is YYEKEE (reference sequence).

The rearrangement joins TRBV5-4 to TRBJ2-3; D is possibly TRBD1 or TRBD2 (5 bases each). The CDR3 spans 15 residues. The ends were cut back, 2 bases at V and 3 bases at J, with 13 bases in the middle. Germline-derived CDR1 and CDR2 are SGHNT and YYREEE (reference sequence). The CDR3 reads CASSFPGRRTDTQYF. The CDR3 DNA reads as TGTGCCAGCAGCTTCCCGGGACGAAGAACAGATACGCAGTATTTT.